These 7 T cell receptor beta chains were all obtained from the same sample, sequenced in a study of identifying expanded T cells in peripheral blood. Repertoires were generated with immunoSEQ multiplex PCR, while TCRdb's copy carries only in-frame clones and drops some. The repertoire holds approximately 92,000 clones, with roughly 84% as singletons. The sequenced material came from blood. Source of these receptors: a person aged 18 to 70 in good health.

The chain recombines TRBV5-4 with TRBJ2-2; D gene uncertain. The CDR3 consists of 14 residues. Trimming removed 0 bases at V and 2 bases at J, with 5 bases between. Per the germline V gene, CDR1 is SGHNT and CDR2 is YYREEE (reference sequence). The CDR3 DNA reads as TGTGCCAGCAGCTTGGCCAGAAACACCGGGGAGCTGTTTTTT. It specifies CASSLARNTGELFF. Full variable domain (outside the CDR3, taken from reference TRBV5-4 and TRBJ2-2): ETGVTQSPTHLIKTRGQQVTLRCSSQSGHNTVSWYQQALGQGPQFIFQYYREEENGRGNFPPRFSGLQFPNYSSELNVNALELDDSALYLCASSLARNTGELFFGEGSRLTVL.

The rearrangement uses TRBV7-9 and TRBJ2-7; tentatively, D is TRBD2 (5 bases). Looked up from germline, CDR1 is SEHNR and CDR2 is FQNEAQ (reference sequence). The length of the CDR3 is 15 residues. Deletions cut 1 base from V and 0 bases from J, with 10 bases between. The CDR3 sequence: CASSLGAADSYEQYF. The CDR3 DNA reads as TGTGCCAGCAGCTTAGGCGCAGCGGACTCCTACGAGCAGTACTTC.

The rearrangement uses TRBV18 and TRBJ2-2; D not certain. Germline CDR1 and CDR2: KGHSH and LQKENI. Trimming left V 2 bases short and J 1 base short, with 2 bases between. The CDR3 is 13 residues long. The CDR3: CASSPENTGELFF. The CDR3 nucleotides read TGTGCCAGCTCACCAGAGAACACCGGGGAGCTGTTTTTT.

This chain links TRBV9 with TRBJ2-3; the D is unclear. Germline-derived CDR1 and CDR2 are SGDLS and YYNGEE. This CDR3 is built from 14 residues. V dropped 0 bases and J dropped 7 bases, with 12 bases sitting between them. CDR3 in DNA: TGTGCCAGCAGCGTAGGGCACGGTTCGTATACGCAGTATTTT. It codes for CASSVGHGSYTQYF.

The chain links TRBV19 to TRBJ1-6; tentatively, D is TRBD1 (6 bases). This CDR3 is built from 16 residues. The V end lost 7 bases, the J end lost 2 bases, and 15 bases lay between the germline ends. CDR1 is LNHDA and CDR2 is SQIVND in the germline V gene (reference sequence). CDR3 loop: CASTPTQGPYNSPLHF. CDR3 in DNA: TGTGCCAGTACCCCTACCCAGGGGCCCTATAATTCACCCCTCCACTTT.

V gene TRBV7-2 combines with J gene TRBJ1-1; D unresolved. The V gene lost 0 bases and the J gene lost 7 bases, with 9 bases spanning the gap. Germline-derived CDR1 and CDR2 are SGHTA and FQGNSA. There are 13 residues in the CDR3. The CDR3, as DNA: TGTGCCAGCAGCTTAGCGTCAAGAAATGAAGCTTTCTTT. This sequence encodes CASSLASRNEAFF.

The V call is TRBV5-6, the J call TRBJ1-4, with a possible D match to TRBD1 (5 bases). The CDR3 totals 16 residues. V was shortened by 2 bases and J by 10 bases, with 21 bases between the two germline ends. Germline V lookup: CDR1 SGHDT, CDR2 YYEEEE. The DNA of the CDR3 is TGTGCCAGCAGCTTCTCAGTATCGGGAGGTAGGGGAAAACTGTTTTTT. Translated: CASSFSVSGGRGKLFF. The full variable domain, its missing parts supplied by reference TRBV5-6 and TRBJ1-4, is DAGVTQSPTHLIKTRGQQVTLRCSPKSGHDTVSWYQQALGQGPQFIFQYYEEEERQRGNFPDRFSGHQFPNYSSELNVNALLLGDSALYLCASSFSVSGGRGKLFFGSGTQLSVL.